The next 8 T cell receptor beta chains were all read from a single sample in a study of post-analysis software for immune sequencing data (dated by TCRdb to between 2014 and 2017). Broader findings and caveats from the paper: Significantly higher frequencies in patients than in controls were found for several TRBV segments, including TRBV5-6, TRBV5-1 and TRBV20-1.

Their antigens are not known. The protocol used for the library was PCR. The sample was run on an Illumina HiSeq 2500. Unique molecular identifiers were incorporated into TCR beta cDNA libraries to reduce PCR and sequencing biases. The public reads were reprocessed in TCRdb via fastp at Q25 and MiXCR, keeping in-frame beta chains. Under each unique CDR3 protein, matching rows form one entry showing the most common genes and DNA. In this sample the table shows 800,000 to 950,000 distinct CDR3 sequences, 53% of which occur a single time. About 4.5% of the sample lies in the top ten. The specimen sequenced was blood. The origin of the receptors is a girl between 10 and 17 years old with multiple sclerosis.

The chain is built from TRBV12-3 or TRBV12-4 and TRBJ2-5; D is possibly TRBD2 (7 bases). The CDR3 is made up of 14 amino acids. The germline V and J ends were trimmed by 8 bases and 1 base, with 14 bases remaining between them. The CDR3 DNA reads TGTGCCAGCTGGGGGGGCCGCACCCAAGAGACCCAGTACTTC. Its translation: CASWGGRTQETQYF.

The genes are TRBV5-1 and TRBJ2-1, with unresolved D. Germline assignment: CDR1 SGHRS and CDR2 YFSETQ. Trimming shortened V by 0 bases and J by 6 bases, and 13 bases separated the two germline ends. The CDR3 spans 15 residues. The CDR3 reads CASSLVLGSRNEQFF. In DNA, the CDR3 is TGCGCCAGCAGCTTGGTTCTGGGCTCGCGCAATGAGCAGTTCTTC.

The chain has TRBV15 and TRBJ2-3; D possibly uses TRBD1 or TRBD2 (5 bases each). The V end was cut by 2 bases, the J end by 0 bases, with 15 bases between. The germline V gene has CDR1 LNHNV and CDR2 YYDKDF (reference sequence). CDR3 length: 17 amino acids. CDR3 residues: CATSRRPGTVSTDTQYF. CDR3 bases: TGTGCCACCAGCAGACGACCGGGGACGGTTAGCACAGATACGCAGTATTTT.

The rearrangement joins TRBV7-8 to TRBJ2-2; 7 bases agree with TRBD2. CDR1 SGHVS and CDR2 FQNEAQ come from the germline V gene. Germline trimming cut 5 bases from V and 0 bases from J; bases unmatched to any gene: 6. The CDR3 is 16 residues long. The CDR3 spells CASSRGGTANTGELFF. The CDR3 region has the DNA TGTGCCAGCAGCAGGGGAGGGACCGCGAACACCGGGGAGCTGTTTTTT.

The CDR3 loop is CASSLLRGPNNEQFF. CDR3 nucleotide sequence: TGTGCCAGCAGCTTACTGCGAGGACCGAACAATGAGCAGTTCTTC. The V gene is TRBV7-8, the J gene TRBJ2-1; unclear D gene. V was trimmed by 2 bases and J by 5 bases, leaving 13 bases between them. This CDR3 has 15 amino acids. CDR1 and CDR2 (germline): SGHVS, FQNEAQ.

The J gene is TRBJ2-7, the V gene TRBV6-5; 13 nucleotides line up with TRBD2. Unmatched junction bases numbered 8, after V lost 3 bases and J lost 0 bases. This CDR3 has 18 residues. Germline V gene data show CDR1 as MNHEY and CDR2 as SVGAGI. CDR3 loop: CASSYLGLAGSGSYEQYF. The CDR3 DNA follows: TGTGCCAGCAGTTATTTGGGACTAGCGGGATCCGGCTCCTACGAGCAGTACTTC.

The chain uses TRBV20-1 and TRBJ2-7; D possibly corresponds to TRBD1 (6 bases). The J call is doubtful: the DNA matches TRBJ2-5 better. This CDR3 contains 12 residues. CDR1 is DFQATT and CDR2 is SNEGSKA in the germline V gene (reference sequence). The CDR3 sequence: CSANRVGETQYF. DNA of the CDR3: TGCAGTGCCAACAGGGTAGGGGAGACCCAGTACTTC.

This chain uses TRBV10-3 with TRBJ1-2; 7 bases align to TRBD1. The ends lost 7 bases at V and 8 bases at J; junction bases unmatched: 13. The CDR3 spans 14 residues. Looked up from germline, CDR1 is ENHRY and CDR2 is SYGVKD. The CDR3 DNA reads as TGTGCCATCAAGGGGCCTGAAGGGGGCGACGGCTACACCTTC. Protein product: CAIKGPEGGDGYTF.